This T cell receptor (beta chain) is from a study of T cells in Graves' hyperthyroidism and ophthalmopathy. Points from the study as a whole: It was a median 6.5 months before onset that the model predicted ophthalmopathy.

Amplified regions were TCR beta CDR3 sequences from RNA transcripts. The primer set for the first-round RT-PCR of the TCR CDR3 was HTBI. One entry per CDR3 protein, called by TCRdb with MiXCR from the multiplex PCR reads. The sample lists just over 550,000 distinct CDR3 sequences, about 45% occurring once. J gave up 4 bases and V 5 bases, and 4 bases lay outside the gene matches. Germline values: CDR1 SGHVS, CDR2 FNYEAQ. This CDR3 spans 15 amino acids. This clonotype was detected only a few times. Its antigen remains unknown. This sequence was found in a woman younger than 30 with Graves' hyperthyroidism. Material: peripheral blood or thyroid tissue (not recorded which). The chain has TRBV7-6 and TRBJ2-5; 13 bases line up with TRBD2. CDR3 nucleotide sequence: TGTGCCAGCAGCCCCCGGACTAGCGGGAGAGAGACCCAGTACTTC. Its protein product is CASSPRTSGRETQYF.